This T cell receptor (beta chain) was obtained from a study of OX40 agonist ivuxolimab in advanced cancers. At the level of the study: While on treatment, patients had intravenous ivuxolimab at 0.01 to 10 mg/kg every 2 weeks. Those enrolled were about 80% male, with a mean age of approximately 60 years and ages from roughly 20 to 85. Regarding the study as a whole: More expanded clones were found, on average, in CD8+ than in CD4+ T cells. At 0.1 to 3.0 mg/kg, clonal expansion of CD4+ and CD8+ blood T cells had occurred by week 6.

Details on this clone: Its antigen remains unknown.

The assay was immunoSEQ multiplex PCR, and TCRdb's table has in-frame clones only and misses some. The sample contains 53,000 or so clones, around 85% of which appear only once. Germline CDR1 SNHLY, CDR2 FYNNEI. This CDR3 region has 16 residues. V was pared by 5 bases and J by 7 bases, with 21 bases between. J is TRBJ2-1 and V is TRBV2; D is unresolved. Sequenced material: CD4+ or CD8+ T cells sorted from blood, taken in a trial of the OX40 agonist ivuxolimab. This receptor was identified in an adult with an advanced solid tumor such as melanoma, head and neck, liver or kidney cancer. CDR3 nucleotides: TGTGCCAGCAGTCCCTGGGGTGGCCGGGTGTTGAATGAGCAGTTCTTC. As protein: CASSPWGGRVLNEQFF. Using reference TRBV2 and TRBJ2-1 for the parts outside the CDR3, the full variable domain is EPEVTQTPSHQVTQMGQEVILRCVPISNHLYFYWYRQILGQKVEFLVSFYNNEISEKSEIFDDQFSVERPDGSNFTLKIRSTKLEDSAMYFCASSPWGGRVLNEQFFGPGTRLTVL.